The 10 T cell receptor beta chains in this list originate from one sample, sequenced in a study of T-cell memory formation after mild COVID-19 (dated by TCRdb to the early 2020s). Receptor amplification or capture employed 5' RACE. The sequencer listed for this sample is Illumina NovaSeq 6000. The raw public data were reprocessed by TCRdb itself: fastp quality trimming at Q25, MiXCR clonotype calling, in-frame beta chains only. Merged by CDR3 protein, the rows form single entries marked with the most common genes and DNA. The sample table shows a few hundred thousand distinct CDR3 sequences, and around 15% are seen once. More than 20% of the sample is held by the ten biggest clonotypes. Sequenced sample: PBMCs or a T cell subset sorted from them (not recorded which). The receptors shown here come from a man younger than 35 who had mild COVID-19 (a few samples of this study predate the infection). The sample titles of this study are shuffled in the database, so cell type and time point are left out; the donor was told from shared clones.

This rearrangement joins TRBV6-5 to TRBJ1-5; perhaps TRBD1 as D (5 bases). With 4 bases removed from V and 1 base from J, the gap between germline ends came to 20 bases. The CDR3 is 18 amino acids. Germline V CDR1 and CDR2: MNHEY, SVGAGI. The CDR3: CASSLVRWGPGSNQPQHF. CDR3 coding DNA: TGTGCCAGCAGTTTAGTCCGTTGGGGCCCGGGGAGCAATCAGCCCCAGCATTTT.

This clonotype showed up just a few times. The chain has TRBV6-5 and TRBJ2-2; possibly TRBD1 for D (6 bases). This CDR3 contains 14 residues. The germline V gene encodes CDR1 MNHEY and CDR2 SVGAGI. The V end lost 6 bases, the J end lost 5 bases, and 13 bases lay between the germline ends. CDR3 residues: CASRRITGTGELFF. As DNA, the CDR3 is TGTGCCAGCAGACGAATCACAGGGACCGGGGAGCTGTTTTTT.

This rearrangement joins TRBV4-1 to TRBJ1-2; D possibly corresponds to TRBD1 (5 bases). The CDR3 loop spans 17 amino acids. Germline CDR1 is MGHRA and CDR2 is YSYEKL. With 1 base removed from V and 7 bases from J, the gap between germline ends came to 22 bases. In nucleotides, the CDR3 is TGCGCCAGCAGCCAAGGTCCTGAGTGGGGGTCGAAGGCTGGCTACACCTTC. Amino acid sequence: CASSQGPEWGSKAGYTF.

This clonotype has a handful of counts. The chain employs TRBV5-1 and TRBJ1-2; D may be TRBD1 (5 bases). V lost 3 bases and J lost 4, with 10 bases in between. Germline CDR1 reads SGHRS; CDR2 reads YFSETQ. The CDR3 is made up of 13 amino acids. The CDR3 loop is CASSSMGGYGYTF. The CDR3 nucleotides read TGCGCCAGCAGCTCGATGGGGGGCTATGGCTACACCTTC.

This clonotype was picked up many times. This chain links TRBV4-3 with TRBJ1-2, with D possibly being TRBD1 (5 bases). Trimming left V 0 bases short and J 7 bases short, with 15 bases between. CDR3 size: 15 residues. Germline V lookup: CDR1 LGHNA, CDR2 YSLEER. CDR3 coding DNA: TGCGCCAGCAGCCAAGATTGGGCAGGGACCTCTGGCTACACCTTC. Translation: CASSQDWAGTSGYTF.

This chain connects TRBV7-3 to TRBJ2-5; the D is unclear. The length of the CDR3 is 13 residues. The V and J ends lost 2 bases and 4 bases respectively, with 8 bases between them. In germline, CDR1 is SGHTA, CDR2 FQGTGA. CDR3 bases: TGTGCCAGCAGCTTAGGAAATGCAGAGACCCAGTACTTC. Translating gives CASSLGNAETQYF.

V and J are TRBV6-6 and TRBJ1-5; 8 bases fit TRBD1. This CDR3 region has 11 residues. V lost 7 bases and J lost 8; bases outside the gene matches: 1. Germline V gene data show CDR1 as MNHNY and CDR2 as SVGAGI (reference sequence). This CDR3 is CASKDREPQHF. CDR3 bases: TGTGCCAGCAAGGACAGGGAGCCCCAGCATTTT.

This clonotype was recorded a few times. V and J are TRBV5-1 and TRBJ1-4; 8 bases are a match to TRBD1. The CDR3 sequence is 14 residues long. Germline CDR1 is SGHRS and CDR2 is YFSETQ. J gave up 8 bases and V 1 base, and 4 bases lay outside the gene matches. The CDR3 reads CASSLMGQDEKLFF. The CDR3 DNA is TGCGCCAGCAGCTTGATGGGACAGGACGAAAAACTGTTTTTT.

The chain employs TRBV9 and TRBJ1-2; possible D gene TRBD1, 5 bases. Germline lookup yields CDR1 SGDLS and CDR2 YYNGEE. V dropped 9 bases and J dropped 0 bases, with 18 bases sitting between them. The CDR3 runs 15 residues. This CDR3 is CATGAGPGPNYGYTF. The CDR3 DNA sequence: TGTGCCACTGGGGCAGGGCCAGGGCCTAACTATGGCTACACCTTC.

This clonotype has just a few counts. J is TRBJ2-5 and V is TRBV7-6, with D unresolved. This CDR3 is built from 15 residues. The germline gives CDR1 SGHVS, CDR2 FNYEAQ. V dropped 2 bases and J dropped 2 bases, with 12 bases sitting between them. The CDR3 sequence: CASSLMFGIQETQYF. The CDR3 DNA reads TGTGCCAGCAGCTTAATGTTTGGCATTCAAGAGACCCAGTACTTC.